A selection of T cell receptor beta chains follows, all from one sample in a study of T-cell reconstitution after alpha-beta-depleted transplantation in children. TCRdb re-called the PCR reads through MiXCR, storing one row per CDR3 protein. The data show hundreds of thousands of distinct CDR3 sequences, almost 10% seen once. This specimen was PBMCs from the stem cell graft donor, taken from the stem cell graft. All receptors derive from a human donor who donated a stem cell graft to a child with SCID. CDR3s include the opening cysteine and the closing phenylalanine or tryptophan. Fields, in order: V gene, CDR3 protein.

>TRBV4-2
CASSQEERGVTDTQYF
>TRBV20-1
CSAPDRGTEAFF
>TRBV29-1
CSVEDKKGMVYEQYF
>TRBV5-1
CASSLAGGNTEAFF
>TRBV12-3/TRBV12-4
CASSLAVFGGGQPQHF
>TRBV5-1
CASSLELAPGELFF
>TRBV12-5
CASGLSTGGYGYIF
>TRBV11-2
CASSLAAYQPQHF
>TRBV7-3
CASSLGAGDGETQYF
>TRBV13
CASSLEVGSYEQYF
>TRBV13
CASSSEQEITDTQYF
>TRBV11-2
CASSPGFSYEQYF
>TRBV5-1
CASSYRTGGDEQYF
>TRBV29-1
CSVRQGPNTEAFF
>TRBV5-1
CASSSREGHSYNEQFF
>TRBV2
CARQINEKLFF
>TRBV5-1
CASSLVGLTGDTQYF
>TRBV6-5
CASSYRFLGVMNTEAFF
>TRBV7-3
CASSPGSTQYF
>TRBV5-1
CASSSGEGTSTDTQYF
>TRBV2
CASSMIGTGGPRETQYF
>TRBV20-1
CSAGTSGSYNEQFF
>TRBV12-3/TRBV12-4
CAFSLSAIVGHRLSETQYF
>TRBV29-1
CSVHFSASFSQKKQFF
>TRBV5-1
CASSLGTPGELFF
>TRBV3-1
CASSQQLAEMNNEQFF
>TRBV15
CATSIGQDRQETQYF
>TRBV20-1
CSARFPNQYF
>TRBV9
CATNDGTNGYTF
>TRBV5-1
CASSPNPNSGGFSYEQYF
>TRBV5-1
CASGLAVSTDTQYF
>TRBV7-8
CASSYRLAGLTGELFF
>TRBV12-3/TRBV12-4
CASRTLEKETQYF
>TRBV6-1
CASSTGGMGSYGYTF